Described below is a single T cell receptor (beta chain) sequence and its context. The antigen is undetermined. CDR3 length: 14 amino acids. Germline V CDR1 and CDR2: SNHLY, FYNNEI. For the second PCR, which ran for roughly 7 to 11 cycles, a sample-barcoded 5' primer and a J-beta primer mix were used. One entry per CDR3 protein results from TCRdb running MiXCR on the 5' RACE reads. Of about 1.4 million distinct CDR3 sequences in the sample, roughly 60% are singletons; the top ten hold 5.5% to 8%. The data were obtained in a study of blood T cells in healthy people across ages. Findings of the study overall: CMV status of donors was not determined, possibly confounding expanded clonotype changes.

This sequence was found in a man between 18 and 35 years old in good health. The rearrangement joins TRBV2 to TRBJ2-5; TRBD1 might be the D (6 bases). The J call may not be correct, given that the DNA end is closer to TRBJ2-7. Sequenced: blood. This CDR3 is CASRDGDNLYEQYF. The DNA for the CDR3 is TGTGCCAGCAGAGACGGGGACAACCTCTACGAGCAGTACTTC.